This T cell receptor beta chain was documented in a study of blood T cell repertoires in COVID-19. Study in general: Samples representing acute and convalescent COVID-19 were sourced from the United States, Italy and Spain.

V was trimmed by 2 bases and J by 0 bases, leaving 10 bases between them. Germline V CDR1 and CDR2: SNHLY, FYNNEI. This CDR3 comprises 15 residues. Per the authors' pipeline: By means of reference gene primer amplification, nucleated cell counts were estimated. Only in-frame clones appear in the TCRdb table, and some are missing; sequencing was by immunoSEQ multiplex PCR. That table is the source of V, J and clone size, and D and trimming were worked out from the DNA. The profile shows around 260,000 clones, 88% of them singletons. Sample: peripheral blood. This chain connects TRBV2 to TRBJ1-1; no clear D gene. The receptor comes from a man aged 55 to 70 who had recovered from COVID-19. The CDR3 loop reads CASSERGIMNTEAFF. The CDR3 nucleotides read TGTGCCAGCAGTGAACGGGGAATCATGAACACTGAAGCTTTCTTT.